The 15 T cell receptor beta chains below were found in one sample sequenced in a study of cytomegalovirus exposure and HLA in healthy donors (dated by TCRdb to about 2017). Library creation used the immunoSEQ multiplex PCR assay. For the multiplex PCR, a mixture combining 60 forward primers for TCR Vbeta segments and 13 reverse primers for TCR Jbeta segments was used. What TCRdb holds here is the immuneACCESS table cut down to in-frame rearrangements. Part of the clones is not present; checked against another copy, under half of the missing clones reflect an unresolved V gene, and the others are unexplained. The sample table contains about 120,000 clones; only one count was recorded for 75% to 90% of them. The biggest ten clones account for roughly 3.5% of the sample. The sample comprised PBMCs. These receptors all come from a male donor in good health and CMV-seronegative.

The V call is TRBV6-5, the J call TRBJ1-1; D ambiguous. This CDR3 has 13 amino acids. From germline, CDR1 is MNHEY and CDR2 SVGAGI. V was trimmed by 7 bases and J by 1 base, leaving 10 bases between them. CDR3 sequence (DNA): TGTGCCAGCATCCAGACACCGAACACTGAAGCTTTCTTT. Translating gives CASIQTPNTEAFF.

The genes are TRBV10-1 and TRBJ2-5, with 7 bases that match TRBD2. V shed 4 bases, J shed 3 bases, and the junction held 8 bases outside the gene matches. Germline assignment: CDR1 WNHNN and CDR2 SYGVQD (reference sequence). CDR3 size: 15 residues. The CDR3 region has the DNA TGCGCCAGCAGTGCCGACACCCGGGGGGAAGAGACCCAGTACTTC. The encoded protein is CASSADTRGEETQYF.

A remark on this clone: Mismatch with germline at one junction end may stem from a read error. This sequence joins TRBV7-9 and TRBJ1-2; no reliable D call. CDR1 and CDR2 from the germline V gene are SEHNR and FQNEAQ (reference sequence). The CDR3 is made up of 12 amino acids. CDR3 bases: TGTTCCAGCAGCTTACCCGGCTATGGCTACACCTTC. Amino acid sequence: CSSSLPGYGYTF.

This clone was seen only a few times. This rearrangement joins TRBV5-5 to TRBJ1-2, with D perhaps TRBD1 (5 bases). This CDR3 spans 16 amino acids. Deletions cut 0 bases from V and 0 bases from J, with 12 bases between. Germline V gene lookup returns CDR1 SGHKS and CDR2 YYEKEE (reference sequence). CDR3 protein: CASSLDRGTANYGYTF. The CDR3 region has the DNA TGTGCCAGCAGCTTGGATCGGGGGACCGCTAACTATGGCTACACCTTC.

This CDR3 is CASSQVYGGTEAFF. The CDR3 DNA is TGTGCCAGCAGCCAAGTATACGGGGGCACTGAAGCTTTCTTT. This sequence joins TRBV14 and TRBJ1-1, with D possibly TRBD1 on 5 matching bases. The V end lost 1 base, the J end lost 4 bases, and 10 bases lay between the germline ends. Germline-derived CDR1 and CDR2 are SGHDN and FVKESK. The CDR3 has 14 amino acids.

The chain carries TRBV27 and TRBJ1-5, with D perhaps matching TRBD1 (5 bases). Germline V CDR1 and CDR2: MNHEY, SMNVEV (reference sequence). The CDR3 extends over 12 amino acids. Trimming stripped 3 bases from V and 7 bases from J, with 7 bases between. DNA of the CDR3: TGTGCCAGCAGTTTTAAGGGGCAGCCCCAGCATTTT. This encodes CASSFKGQPQHF.

The rearrangement uses TRBV30 and TRBJ2-1, with D possibly matching TRBD1 (6 bases). CDR1 GTSNPN and CDR2 SVGIG come from the germline V gene (reference sequence). The CDR3 is made up of 11 amino acids. V shed 5 bases and J shed 9 bases, with 11 bases lying between them. The CDR3 DNA reads TGTGCCTGGGGAATGGGGGCTGAGCAGTTCTTC. Protein sequence: CAWGMGAEQFF.

The J gene is TRBJ2-7, the V gene TRBV25-1; weak D call: TRBD1 (6 bases). Looked up from germline, CDR1 is MGHDK and CDR2 is SYGVNS. V was shortened by 4 bases and J by 12 bases, with 13 bases between the two germline ends. This CDR3 spans 11 amino acids. CDR3 DNA: TGTGCCAGCAGTGGGGGACACGACACGTACTTC. Encoded protein: CASSGGHDTYF.

The rearrangement links TRBV7-9 to TRBJ1-4, with no clear D. Germline lookup yields CDR1 SEHNR and CDR2 FQNEAQ (reference sequence). Between the trimmed V and J ends, which lost 5 bases and 7 bases, there was a span of 20 bases. This CDR3 is built from 16 residues. The CDR3, as DNA: TGTGCCAGCAGCCAAACTCTACCCGGGTCCCCTGAAAAACTGTTTTTT. Its protein product is CASSQTLPGSPEKLFF.

This CDR3 is CASSLLGQATGELFF. CDR3 DNA: TGTGCCAGCAGCTTATTGGGACAGGCTACCGGGGAGCTGTTTTTT. The chain has TRBV7-3 and TRBJ2-2; the match to TRBD1 covers 8 bases. Germline V gives CDR1 SGHTA, CDR2 FQGTGA. Losses at the gene ends were 2 bases for V and 5 bases for J; bases not matched to a gene: 4. The CDR3 extends over 15 amino acids.

A single count supports this clone. The CDR3, as DNA: TGTGCCAGCAGTTACGTGACGGGCGAGCAGTACTTC. It codes for CASSYVTGEQYF. The chain joins TRBV6-6 to TRBJ2-7; D remains unclear. The CDR3 consists of 12 residues. CDR1 MNHNY and CDR2 SVGAGI come from the germline V gene (reference sequence). V gave up 2 bases and J gave up 6 bases, with 8 bases separating them.

This rearrangement joins TRBV10-3 to TRBJ2-5, with TRBD2 matching over 8 bases. V lost 5 bases to trimming and J lost 1 base; unmatched junction nucleotides: 6. Per germline, CDR1 ENHRY and CDR2 SYGVKD. There are 15 residues in the CDR3. CDR3 protein: CAISPAGTSQETQYF. CDR3 sequence (DNA): TGTGCCATCAGTCCCGCGGGGACTAGCCAAGAGACCCAGTACTTC.

This clone has more than one count but fewer than ten. V is TRBV25-1 and J is TRBJ2-5, with 11 bases lining up with TRBD1. Germline V gives CDR1 MGHDK, CDR2 SYGVNS. The CDR3 spans 16 residues. J lost 6 bases, V lost 1 base, and 7 bases had no gene match. The CDR3 region is CASSELRTGGGKTQYF. CDR3 sequence (DNA): TGTGCCAGCAGTGAATTGCGGACAGGGGGCGGAAAGACCCAGTACTTC.

This clone was seen only a few times. V usage is TRBV7-9 and J usage is TRBJ1-2, with 8 nucleotides matching TRBD1. Germline loops: CDR1 SEHNR, CDR2 FQNEAQ (reference sequence). The V and J ends lost 3 bases and 2 bases, in that order; junction bases with no gene match: 5. CDR3 length: 15 residues. CDR3 nucleotide sequence: TGTGCCAGCAGCTTTTCAGGGGGCGTAAACTATGGCTACACCTTC. This sequence encodes CASSFSGGVNYGYTF.

The genes are TRBV7-8 and TRBJ1-1, with 11 nucleotides matching TRBD1. The germline V gene has CDR1 SGHVS and CDR2 FQNEAQ. The J segment lost 0 bases and the V segment lost 0 bases, leaving 6 bases of the junction unmatched. The CDR3 sequence is 18 residues long. CDR3 amino acids: CASSLARTGGYMNTEAFF. As DNA, the CDR3 is TGTGCCAGCAGCTTAGCGAGGACAGGGGGCTACATGAACACTGAAGCTTTCTTT.